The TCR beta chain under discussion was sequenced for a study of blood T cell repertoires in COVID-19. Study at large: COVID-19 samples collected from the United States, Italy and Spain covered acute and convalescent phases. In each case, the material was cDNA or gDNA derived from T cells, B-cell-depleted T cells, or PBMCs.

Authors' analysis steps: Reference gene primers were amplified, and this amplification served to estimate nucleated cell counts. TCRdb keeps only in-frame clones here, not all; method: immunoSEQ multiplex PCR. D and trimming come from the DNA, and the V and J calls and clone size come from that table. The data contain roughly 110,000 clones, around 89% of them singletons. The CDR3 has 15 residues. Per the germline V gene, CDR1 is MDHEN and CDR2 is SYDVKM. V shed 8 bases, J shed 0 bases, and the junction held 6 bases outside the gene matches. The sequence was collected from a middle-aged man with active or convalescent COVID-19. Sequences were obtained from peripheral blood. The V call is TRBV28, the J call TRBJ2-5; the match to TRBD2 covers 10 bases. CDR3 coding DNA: TGTGCCAGCGCAACTAGCGGGGAGAACCAAGAGACCCAGTACTTC. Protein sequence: CASATSGENQETQYF. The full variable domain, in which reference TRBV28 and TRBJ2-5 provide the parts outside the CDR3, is DVKVTQSSRYLVKRTGEKVFLECVQDMDHENMFWYRQDPGLGLRLIYFSYDVKMKEKGDIPEGYSVSREKKERFSLILESASTNQTSMYLCASATSGENQETQYFGPGTRLLVL.